The rows below give T cell receptor beta chains drawn from one sample of a study of blood T cell repertoires in COVID-19. Generated by immunoSEQ multiplex PCR, the TCRdb table keeps only in-frame clones and is missing some. The data contain approximately 210,000 clones, over 80% of them singletons. Sequencing was done on a sample of peripheral blood. Receptor source: a woman aged 70-85 years with active or convalescent COVID-19. The CDR3 runs from the conserved cysteine through the conserved F or W. A D gene is named only where the DNA matches it firmly. Clone size appears in some rows only: once, few, many, or a class for an expanded clone.

clone size: NA; V gene: TRBV28; J gene: TRBJ2-1; D gene: TRBD2; CDR3 DNA: TGTGCCAGCAATACGCGGGGGGAGGGCGATTCCCATGAGCAGTTCTTC; CDR3 protein: CASNTRGEGDSHEQFF
clone size: NA; V gene: TRBV15; J gene: TRBJ2-7; D gene: TRBD1; CDR3 DNA: TGTGCCACCAGCAGAGGGAACAGGGGGCTCGAGCAGTACTTC; CDR3 protein: CATSRGNRGLEQYF
clone size: NA; V gene: TRBV19; J gene: TRBJ1-1; D gene: NA; CDR3 DNA: TGTGCCACCACACTCACGGGGGTTATGAACACTGAAGCTTTCTTT; CDR3 protein: CATTLTGVMNTEAFF
clone size: NA; V gene: TRBV30; J gene: TRBJ2-7; D gene: TRBD2; CDR3 DNA: TGTGCCTGGAGTCGGAGTCAGACTAGCCCGAGCTACGAGCAGTACTTC; CDR3 protein: CAWSRSQTSPSYEQYF
clone size: NA; V gene: TRBV10-2; J gene: TRBJ2-7; D gene: NA; CDR3 DNA: TGCGCCAGCACCCGAGGGGCGGGGAACTACGAGCAGTACTTC; CDR3 protein: CASTRGAGNYEQYF
clone size: NA; V gene: TRBV23-1; J gene: TRBJ2-1; D gene: TRBD2; CDR3 DNA: TGCGCCAGCAGTCAGGCTAGCGGGAGGCCTCTCTACAATGAGCAGTTCTTC; CDR3 protein: CASSQASGRPLYNEQFF
clone size: NA; V gene: TRBV3-1/TRBV3-2; J gene: TRBJ2-1; D gene: TRBD1; CDR3 DNA: TGTGCCAGCAGCCAACACCGGGACAGCTACAATGAGCAGTTCTTC; CDR3 protein: CASSQHRDSYNEQFF
clone size: NA; V gene: TRBV6-6; J gene: TRBJ2-3; D gene: TRBD2; CDR3 DNA: TGTGCCAGCAGTTATCCCCTAGCGGGAACAGATACGCAGTATTTT; CDR3 protein: CASSYPLAGTDTQYF
clone size: NA; V gene: TRBV19; J gene: TRBJ1-2; D gene: NA; CDR3 DNA: TGTGCCAGTAACCGAGGGGACAAGCACTCCACCTTC; CDR3 protein: CASNRGDKHSTF
clone size: NA; V gene: TRBV7-6; J gene: TRBJ2-7; D gene: TRBD1; CDR3 DNA: TGTGCCAGCAGCTCGAGGGGGCCGAGCTCCTACGAGCAGTACTTC; CDR3 protein: CASSSRGPSSYEQYF
clone size: NA; V gene: TRBV19; J gene: TRBJ2-1; D gene: NA; CDR3 DNA: TGTGCCAGCACGTGGGGCAGAGACTACAATGAGCAGTTCTTC; CDR3 protein: CASTWGRDYNEQFF
clone size: NA; V gene: TRBV5-1; J gene: TRBJ2-7; D gene: TRBD1; CDR3 DNA: TGCGCCAGCAGCTCGACAGGGGGCGAGTACGAGCAGTACTTC; CDR3 protein: CASSSTGGEYEQYF
clone size: NA; V gene: TRBV27; J gene: TRBJ1-2; D gene: NA; CDR3 DNA: TGTGCCAGCAGTTTAACCCGCGGCGTCGGGAACTATGGCTACACCTTC; CDR3 protein: CASSLTRGVGNYGYTF
clone size: few; V gene: TRBV6-2/TRBV6-3; J gene: TRBJ1-2; D gene: NA; CDR3 DNA: TGTGCCAGCAGTTCCAACGCAGGGAAGGGCTACACCTTC; CDR3 protein: CASSSNAGKGYTF
clone size: NA; V gene: TRBV11-2; J gene: TRBJ1-1; D gene: NA; CDR3 DNA: TGTGCCAGCAGCCTCGTCGGGGTCGACACTGAAGCTTTCTTT; CDR3 protein: CASSLVGVDTEAFF
clone size: NA; V gene: TRBV10-2; J gene: TRBJ1-1; D gene: NA; CDR3 DNA: TGCGCCAGCAGTTTACAGCTGAACACTGAAGCTTTCTTT; CDR3 protein: CASSLQLNTEAFF
clone size: NA; V gene: TRBV5-4; J gene: TRBJ1-1; D gene: NA; CDR3 DNA: TGTGCCAGCAGAAAAAGACAGGCCGAGACTGAAGCTTTCTTT; CDR3 protein: CASRKRQAETEAFF
clone size: few; V gene: TRBV7-9; J gene: TRBJ1-1; D gene: NA; CDR3 DNA: TGTGCCTCAAGAAACGGGTACACTGAAGCTTTCTTT; CDR3 protein: CASRNGYTEAFF
clone size: NA; V gene: TRBV5-4; J gene: TRBJ1-2; D gene: TRBD1; CDR3 DNA: TGTGCCAGCAGTTCTCCGGGACAGGCCGCGGGGGGCTACACCTTC; CDR3 protein: CASSSPGQAAGGYTF
clone size: NA; V gene: TRBV6-6; J gene: TRBJ1-2; D gene: NA; CDR3 DNA: TGTGCCAGCAGTACGGGCTATGGCTACACCTTC; CDR3 protein: CASSTGYGYTF
clone size: NA; V gene: TRBV11-2; J gene: TRBJ2-7; D gene: NA; CDR3 DNA: TGTGCCAGCAGCCCTCACATGTCCTACGAGCAGTACTTC; CDR3 protein: CASSPHMSYEQYF
clone size: NA; V gene: TRBV19; J gene: TRBJ1-3; D gene: NA; CDR3 DNA: TGTGCCAGTAGTATGCAGGTCGGAAACACCATATATTTT; CDR3 protein: CASSMQVGNTIYF
clone size: NA; V gene: TRBV29-1; J gene: TRBJ2-2; D gene: TRBD2; CDR3 DNA: TGCAGCGTTGAGGTGCGGGAGGGCGCCGGGGAGCTGTTTTTT; CDR3 protein: CSVEVREGAGELFF
clone size: NA; V gene: TRBV5-4; J gene: TRBJ2-7; D gene: NA; CDR3 DNA: TGTGCCAGCAGCTTGGGGCAGACTTCCTACGAGCAGTACTTC; CDR3 protein: CASSLGQTSYEQYF
clone size: NA; V gene: TRBV20-1; J gene: TRBJ2-7; D gene: TRBD1; CDR3 DNA: TGCAGTGCTAGTAGTAGCATTCCGGGACAGGGGGGCCACGAGCAGTACTTC; CDR3 protein: CSASSSIPGQGGHEQYF
clone size: NA; V gene: TRBV9; J gene: TRBJ1-2; D gene: TRBD1; CDR3 DNA: TGTGCCAGCAGCGTGGCCGGGACAGGGGGCAGCTACACCTTC; CDR3 protein: CASSVAGTGGSYTF
clone size: once; V gene: TRBV24-1; J gene: TRBJ1-2; D gene: NA; CDR3 DNA: TGTGCCACCATGACGGAGGGCTATGGCTACACCTTC; CDR3 protein: CATMTEGYGYTF
clone size: NA; V gene: TRBV2; J gene: TRBJ2-3; D gene: TRBD2; CDR3 DNA: TGTGCCAGCAGCGCGGGGGGCACAGATACGCAGTATTTT; CDR3 protein: CASSAGGTDTQYF
clone size: NA; V gene: TRBV5-1; J gene: TRBJ2-7; D gene: TRBD1; CDR3 DNA: TGCGCCAGCAGCTACCAGGGACAGGGGACCTACGAGCAGTACTTC; CDR3 protein: CASSYQGQGTYEQYF
clone size: NA; V gene: TRBV10-2; J gene: TRBJ2-3; D gene: TRBD2; CDR3 DNA: TGCGCCAGCAGTGAGAGCGGGAGGTACCGAGGGAGTACGCAGTATTTT; CDR3 protein: CASSESGRYRGSTQYF
clone size: NA; V gene: TRBV5-1; J gene: TRBJ1-1; D gene: NA; CDR3 DNA: TGCGCCAGCAGCTCCACAGGGCGAGGGGCTGAAGCTTTCTTT; CDR3 protein: CASSSTGRGAEAFF